Shown below are 21 T cell receptor beta chains from a single sample sequenced in a study of T cells in localized non-small cell lung cancer. Profiled with immunoSEQ multiplex PCR; TCRdb holds only in-frame clones, not every one. The sample shows roughly 16,000 clones, roughly 90% of them seen only once. The sequences come from peripheral blood, collected before any cancer treatment. The origin of the receptors is a male donor at least 60 years old with stage II squamous cell lung carcinoma.

This clone was detected only once. This chain links TRBV5-1 with TRBJ2-3; 15 positions match TRBD2. This CDR3 contains 17 residues. Trimming took 4 bases from V and 7 from J; bases not matched to a gene: 10. Germline V CDR1 and CDR2: SGHRS, YFSETQ. CDR3 loop: CASSPGTSGRLSHTQYF. CDR3 bases: TGCGCCAGCAGCCCAGGGACTAGCGGGAGGCTGTCTCATACGCAGTATTTT.

The V call is TRBV18, the J call TRBJ1-2; 10 nucleotides agree with TRBD1. V was clipped by 5 bases and J by 6 bases; unmatched bases: 3. CDR3 size: 13 residues. The germline CDR1 and CDR2 sequences are KGHSH and LQKENI. The chain's CDR3 is CASSATGGDGYTF. CDR3 in DNA: TGTGCCAGCTCAGCGACAGGGGGCGATGGCTACACCTTC. Filled out from reference TRBV18 and TRBJ1-2, the complete variable domain reads NAGVMQNPRHLVRRRGQEARLRCSPMKGHSHVYWYRQLPEEGLKFMVYLQKENIIDESGMPKERFSAEFPKEGPSILRIQQVVRGDSAAYFCASSATGGDGYTFGSGTRLTVV.

The chain has TRBV4-2 and TRBJ2-1; 7 nucleotides align to TRBD2. The junction had 6 bases not matched to a gene; V was cut back by 3 bases and J by 4 bases. Germline lookup yields CDR1 LGHNA and CDR2 YNFKEQ. The CDR3 is 15 amino acids. CDR3 nucleotide sequence: TGTGCCAGCAGCCACGAAGCGGGAATATACAATGAGCAGTTCTTC. Residues: CASSHEAGIYNEQFF.

V and J are TRBV28 and TRBJ1-2, with D possibly matching TRBD1 (6 bases). The germline V gene has CDR1 MDHEN and CDR2 SYDVKM. The germline V and J ends were trimmed by 2 bases and 1 base, with 14 bases remaining between them. This CDR3 has 16 residues. The DNA for the CDR3 is TGTGCCAGCAGTTTAAGGGGGGTGCCTGGTAACTATGGCTACACCTTC. Residues: CASSLRGVPGNYGYTF.

This rearrangement joins TRBV4-1 to TRBJ1-3; no reliable D call. Trimming pared 2 bases from V and 2 bases from J, leaving 16 bases between. Per germline, CDR1 MGHRA and CDR2 YSYEKL. This CDR3 spans 17 amino acids. The CDR3 loop is CASSQSGLRPAGNTIYF. The CDR3 DNA sequence: TGCGCCAGCAGCCAAAGCGGATTGAGGCCGGCTGGAAACACCATATATTTT.

V and J are TRBV2 and TRBJ2-3; D gene unclear. Per germline, CDR1 SNHLY and CDR2 FYNNEI. The V end lost 6 bases, the J end lost 2 bases, and 9 bases lay between the germline ends. The CDR3 has 13 residues. The CDR3 region has the DNA TGTGCCAGCAGGGGAAAGTCCACAGATACGCAGTATTTT. It is translated as CASRGKSTDTQYF.

This rearrangement joins TRBV18 to TRBJ2-2, with D possibly TRBD1 on 5 matching bases. CDR1 is KGHSH, CDR2 LQKENI, per germline. This CDR3 contains 16 residues. V gave up 0 bases and J gave up 4 bases, with 12 bases separating them. CDR3 loop: CASSPPWPQGTGELFF. As DNA, the CDR3 is TGTGCCAGCTCACCACCCTGGCCGCAGGGCACCGGGGAGCTGTTTTTT.

This chain connects TRBV30 to TRBJ2-5; possible D gene TRBD2, 5 bases. CDR3 length: 11 amino acids. V lost 0 bases and J 7 bases, leaving 6 bases between the germline ends. CDR1 is GTSNPN, CDR2 SVGIG, per germline (reference sequence). The CDR3 sequence is CAWSVGGTQYF. The DNA of the CDR3 is TGTGCCTGGAGTGTCGGAGGGACCCAGTACTTC.

V usage is TRBV20-1 and J usage is TRBJ2-7; D uncertain. This CDR3 is built from 10 residues. V was trimmed by 2 bases and J by 7 bases, leaving 6 bases between them. The germline V gene has CDR1 DFQATT and CDR2 SNEGSKA (reference sequence). The CDR3 is CSARLGEQYF. The CDR3 DNA reads as TGCAGTGCTAGACTGGGAGAGCAGTACTTC.

The rearrangement uses TRBV7-9 and TRBJ2-3; 10 bases match TRBD2. The V gene end was trimmed by 8 bases and the J gene end by 0 bases; junction bases not matched to a gene: 14. This CDR3 comprises 18 residues. In germline, CDR1 is SEHNR, CDR2 FQNEAQ (reference sequence). CDR3 amino acids: CASAPRASGSPSTDTQYF. Here the CDR3 DNA reads TGTGCCAGCGCCCCTCGGGCTAGCGGGAGCCCTAGCACAGATACGCAGTATTTT. The full variable domain, completed using reference TRBV7-9 and TRBJ2-3, is DTGVSQNPRHKITKRGQNVTFRCDPISEHNRLYWYRQTLGQGPEFLTYFQNEAQLEKSRLLSDRFSAERPKGSFSTLEIQRTEQGDSAMYLCASAPRASGSPSTDTQYFGPGTRLTVL.

This clone was found once. The chain uses TRBV18 and TRBJ1-4, with 8 bases fitting TRBD1. Germline CDR1 KGHSH, CDR2 LQKENI. This CDR3 is built from 14 residues. Trimming at V came to 3 bases and at J to 9 bases, leaving 6 bases not matched to a gene. The CDR3 DNA reads TGTGCCAGCTCACCGGGACAGGAAATTAAAAAACTGTTTTTT. Protein product: CASSPGQEIKKLFF.

The rearrangement uses TRBV6-1 and TRBJ2-4; D may be TRBD1 or TRBD2 (5 bases each). Deletions cut 6 bases from V and 8 bases from J, with 14 bases between. CDR1 and CDR2 (germline): MNHNS, SASEGT. There are 13 residues in the CDR3. The CDR3, as DNA: TGTGCCAGCAGCAAATGGGGGTTAGACATTCAGTACTTC. Translating gives CASSKWGLDIQYF.

CDR3 amino acids: CASSLSAHYLNEQFF. CDR3 sequence (DNA): TGTGCCAGCAGTTTATCAGCCCACTATCTGAATGAGCAGTTCTTC. The V and J genes are TRBV27 and TRBJ2-1; no clear D gene. Trimming took 0 bases from V and 7 from J, leaving 13 bases between them. The germline CDR1 and CDR2 sequences are MNHEY and SMNVEV (reference sequence). The CDR3 totals 15 residues.

This sequence joins TRBV28 and TRBJ2-2; TRBD1 matches 10 bases. The V and J ends lost 5 bases and 0 bases, in that order; junction bases with no gene match: 6. Per germline, CDR1 MDHEN and CDR2 SYDVKM. The CDR3 extends over 17 amino acids. The CDR3 DNA reads as TGTGCCAGCAGTGGAGTCGGACAGGGGGCGAACACCGGGGAGCTGTTTTTT. Translating gives CASSGVGQGANTGELFF. Variable domain in full (rest from reference TRBV28 and TRBJ2-2): DVKVTQSSRYLVKRTGEKVFLECVQDMDHENMFWYRQDPGLGLRLIYFSYDVKMKEKGDIPEGYSVSREKKERFSLILESASTNQTSMYLCASSGVGQGANTGELFFGEGSRLTVL.

This chain uses TRBV2 with TRBJ2-6; 7 bases are a match to TRBD1. V shed 3 bases, J shed 10 bases, and the junction held 6 bases outside the gene matches. CDR1 is SNHLY, CDR2 FYNNEI, per germline. The CDR3 extends over 14 amino acids. CDR3 protein: CASSDFTGVNVLTF. DNA of the CDR3: TGTGCCAGCAGTGACTTCACAGGGGTTAACGTCCTGACTTTC.

The V and J genes are TRBV7-9 and TRBJ1-3, with no clear D. With 3 bases removed from V and 1 base from J, the gap between germline ends came to 7 bases. Germline CDR1 reads SEHNR; CDR2 reads FQNEAQ (reference sequence). The CDR3 consists of 14 residues. CDR3 sequence: CASSFTGSGNTIYF. As DNA, the CDR3 is TGTGCCAGCAGCTTTACGGGGTCTGGAAACACCATATATTTT.

CDR3 loop: CASSLTRTNEQFF. Written as DNA, the CDR3 is TGTGCCAGCAGCTTGACTAGGACGAATGAGCAGTTCTTC. The V gene is TRBV5-6, the J gene TRBJ2-1, with a possible D match to TRBD2 (5 bases). Germline assignment: CDR1 SGHDT and CDR2 YYEEEE. The CDR3 covers 13 residues. The V end lost 1 base, the J end lost 7 bases, and 9 bases lay between the germline ends.

The chain recombines TRBV18 with TRBJ2-5; no clear D gene. From germline, CDR1 is KGHSH and CDR2 LQKENI. Trimming cost V 2 bases and J 5 bases, with 9 bases left between them. The CDR3 length is 13 residues. CDR3 in amino acids: CASSPGITETQYF. For the CDR3, the DNA is TGTGCCAGCTCACCAGGGATAACGGAGACCCAGTACTTC.

The chain joins TRBV7-3 to TRBJ2-5; TRBD2 matches at 10 bases. Germline lookup yields CDR1 SGHTA and CDR2 FQGTGA. The CDR3 is 14 residues long. J lost 5 bases, V lost 5 bases, and 5 bases had no gene match. The CDR3 nucleotides read TGTGCCAGCAGCCTTAGCGGGAGGAGGGAGACCCAGTACTTC. This encodes CASSLSGRRETQYF.

This clone appeared a few times. The chain couples TRBV28 to TRBJ2-7; tentatively, D is TRBD1 (6 bases). The CDR3 has 13 amino acids. Germline values: CDR1 MDHEN, CDR2 SYDVKM. The V and J ends lost 3 bases and 2 bases respectively, with 8 bases between them. The CDR3 is CASSFAGAYEQYF. Written as DNA, the CDR3 is TGTGCCAGCAGTTTCGCAGGGGCCTACGAGCAGTACTTC.

The chain links TRBV27 to TRBJ2-7; no firm D call. The germline gives CDR1 MNHEY, CDR2 SMNVEV (reference sequence). The CDR3 is made up of 15 amino acids. The ends were cut back, 4 bases at V and 1 base at J, with 14 bases in the middle. The CDR3 DNA follows: TGTGCCAGCAGTTCCCCCGGCACTCATTCCTACGAGCAGTACTTC. Encoded protein: CASSSPGTHSYEQYF.